This T cell receptor beta chain was recovered during a study of cytomegalovirus exposure and HLA in healthy donors. The primer mix had 60 Vbeta and 13 Jbeta primers. Libraries were prepared by immunoSEQ multiplex PCR; TCRdb keeps only in-frame clonotypes and omits some of them. The sample consists of 200,000 to 250,000 clones, around 80% of them appearing once. These donors counted as nominally healthy when sampled, but unrecorded immune exposures were likely. The sequence was collected from a man in his thirties or forties in good health and CMV-seronegative. Sequences were obtained from PBMCs.

CDR3 nucleotides: TGCGCCAGCAGCTCGCAATTGGGCGGGGGGCCCGGGGAGCTGTTTTTT. Amino acid sequence: CASSSQLGGGPGELFF. V is TRBV5-1 and J is TRBJ2-2, with 8 positions matching TRBD2. This CDR3 is built from 16 residues. Germline V gene sequence: CDR1 SGHRS, CDR2 YFSETQ. V lost 3 bases and J lost 6; bases outside the gene matches: 10.